This T cell receptor (beta chain) was sequenced during a study of CD8+CD57+ T cells in acquired aplastic anemia. Study-level information: 3.2 ug was the average amount of DNA from sorted CD4+ and CD8+ cells. Study-level points and caveats: Controls and patients did not differ significantly in CD8+ Simpson's diversity. Roughly 31 was the count of CD8+ CDR3 sequences that patients shared with controls.

The table lists this clonotype with many counts. Antigen unknown. TCR beta VDJ combinations and CDR3 sequences were profiled from genomic DNA. TCRdb re-called the reads with MiXCR, one entry per CDR3 protein. The table has about 160,000 distinct CDR3 sequences, 35% to 55% seen once. Looked up from germline, CDR1 is DFQATT and CDR2 is SNEGSKA (reference sequence). The ends lost 3 bases at V and 2 bases at J; junction bases unmatched: 6. The CDR3 totals 15 residues. The V call is TRBV20-1, the J call TRBJ1-2, with 10 bases that match TRBD1. Sequencing was performed on sorted CD4+, CD8+, or CD8+CD57+ T cells (not recorded which) from PBMCs. This TCR was sampled from a human donor in good health. The CDR3 region is CSASLPGQGNYGYTF. CDR3 bases: TGCAGTGCTAGTTTGCCGGGACAGGGGAACTATGGCTACACCTTC.